This entry lists 25 T cell receptor beta chains sequenced from one sample in a study of molecular identifiers for immune sequencing clone quantification. One entry per CDR3 protein results from TCRdb running MiXCR on the PCR reads. Seen here are about 63,000 distinct CDR3 sequences, around 20% observed once, and the top ten hold about 1.5%. The sequenced material came from naive CD8+ T cells from blood, with Jurkat cell RNA spiked in. Subset given: FACS-sorted CD8+CD4-CCR7+CD45RA+ naive T cells. These TCRs come from a human donor in good health. Some libraries in this study had Jurkat cell RNA spiked in.

This clonotype was seen many times. CDR3 region: CSVGQGREQYF. The CDR3 region has the DNA TGCAGCGTTGGACAGGGAAGAGAGCAGTACTTC. This sequence joins TRBV29-1 and TRBJ2-7; 7 bases line up with TRBD1. The CDR3 runs 11 residues. With V trimmed by 4 bases and J by 7 bases, 4 bases remained unmatched. CDR1 and CDR2 (germline): SQVTM, ANQGSEA.

Comment on this clonotype: A much larger clone sits a single nucleotide away, making a read error possible. The chain employs TRBV19 and TRBJ2-3; 7 bases line up with TRBD1. Germline V gives CDR1 LNHDA, CDR2 SQIVND (reference sequence). The CDR3 has 16 amino acids. In DNA form, the CDR3 reads TGTGCCGGTAGTATCTTGACGACAGGGCGCACAGATACGCAGTATTTT. This encodes CAGSILTTGRTDTQYF.

This clonotype was picked up many times. The V call is TRBV28, the J call TRBJ2-3; either TRBD1 or TRBD2 may fit D (5 bases each). This CDR3 spans 20 amino acids. Trimming pared 10 bases from V and 5 bases from J, leaving 37 bases between. The V gene's germline CDR1 is MDHEN and CDR2 SYDVKM. The CDR3 region is CAIPTGADDEPPVGRDTQYF. CDR3 coding DNA: TGTGCCATCCCCACCGGGGCAGACGATGAACCCCCGGTTGGACGAGATACGCAGTATTTT.

This clonotype has more than one count but fewer than ten. The chain combines TRBV27 with TRBJ2-7; 7 nucleotides line up with TRBD2. Germline trimming cut 8 bases from V and 1 base from J; bases unmatched to any gene: 8. The CDR3 extends over 14 amino acids. The V gene's germline CDR1 is MNHEY and CDR2 SMNVEV (reference sequence). This chain's CDR3 is CASAGVAPSYEQYF. Written as DNA, the CDR3 is TGTGCCAGCGCGGGAGTAGCCCCTTCCTACGAGCAGTACTTC.

The table lists this clonotype with many counts. The chain links TRBV25-1 to TRBJ2-7, with D perhaps matching TRBD2 (5 bases). This CDR3 region has 13 residues. V dropped 2 bases and J dropped 3 bases, with 8 bases sitting between them. The V gene's germline CDR1 is MGHDK and CDR2 SYGVNS. CDR3 sequence: CASSEREGYEQYF. The CDR3 region has the DNA TGTGCCAGCAGTGAACGGGAAGGCTACGAGCAGTACTTC.

In its sample, this clonotype was seen many times. The chain couples TRBV30 to TRBJ2-7; 9 bases are shared with TRBD1. J gave up 6 bases and V 2 bases, and 8 bases lay outside the gene matches. CDR3 length: 14 amino acids. The germline V gene has CDR1 GTSNPN and CDR2 SVGIG (reference sequence). CDR3 sequence (DNA): TGTGCCTGGAGTTCTGGGACAGGGACGACCGAGCAGTACTTC. Translated: CAWSSGTGTTEQYF. Complete variable domain (other parts from reference TRBV30 and TRBJ2-7): SQTIHQWPATLVQPVGSPLSLECTVEGTSNPNLYWYRQAAGRGLQLLFYSVGIGQISSEVPQNLSASRPQDRQFILSSKKLLLSDSGFYLCAWSSGTGTTEQYFGPGTRLTVT.

Many counts were recorded for this clonotype. The chain uses TRBV6-5 and TRBJ2-5; D not resolved. The CDR3 is 13 residues long. V gave up 5 bases and J gave up 1 base, with 8 bases separating them. CDR1 and CDR2 (germline): MNHEY, SVGAGI. In DNA, the CDR3 is TGTGCCAGCAGTATAATGGGCCAAGAGACCCAGTACTTC. Protein sequence: CASSIMGQETQYF.

Points on this clonotype: A read error may explain this, as a much larger clone is one base away. CDR3 DNA sequence: TGTGCCAGCAGCCCAAGCCAGGGTTTGAGTGAGCAGTACTTC. It codes for CASSPSQGLSEQYF. The V call is TRBV7-9, the J call TRBJ2-7; tentative D call: TRBD1 (5 bases). There are 14 residues in the CDR3. Per the germline V gene, CDR1 is SEHNR and CDR2 is FQNEAQ (reference sequence). V shed 5 bases and J shed 7 bases, with 18 bases lying between them.

This clonotype has only a few counts. The chain employs TRBV19 and TRBJ2-7; 12 bases fit TRBD2. This CDR3 comprises 15 residues. Germline values: CDR1 LNHDA, CDR2 SQIVND (reference sequence). The junction had 10 bases not matched to a gene; V was cut back by 8 bases and J by 5 bases. CDR3 nucleotides: TGTGCCAGTGTAGCTAGCGGGAGGGCCCTCGACGAGCAGTACTTC. This sequence encodes CASVASGRALDEQYF.

V is TRBV9 and J is TRBJ2-1; TRBD2 aligns across 9 bases. The trim removed 7 bases at V and 2 bases at J, leaving 16 bases unmatched. Germline V gives CDR1 SGDLS, CDR2 YYNGEE. CDR3 length equals 18 residues. The CDR3 sequence: CASLKRASGDFPYNEQFF. The CDR3 DNA is TGTGCCAGCCTCAAGCGGGCTAGCGGGGATTTTCCCTACAATGAGCAGTTCTTC.

Comments on this clonotype: This may come from a read error, since a much larger clone is one base off. The CDR3 DNA reads TGTGCCAGCAGCGTAGACAACGTCCCGACTTTC. Amino acid sequence: CASSVDNVPTF. The chain combines TRBV9 with TRBJ2-6, with no clear D. Germline V gene sequence: CDR1 SGDLS, CDR2 YYNGEE. The length of the CDR3 is 11 residues.

This clonotype came up many times. The rearrangement links TRBV7-8 to TRBJ2-3; 10 nucleotides agree with TRBD2. The CDR3 covers 17 residues. Germline lookup yields CDR1 SGHVS and CDR2 FQNEAQ. Trimming took 5 bases from V and 4 from J; bases not matched to a gene: 12. CDR3 sequence (DNA): TGTGCCAGCAGCCTGACGGCTAGCGGGAGTAGATCAGATACGCAGTATTTT. It encodes CASSLTASGSRSDTQYF.

With respect to this clonotype: This clone may be a read error of a much larger clone one base away. This chain links TRBV27 with TRBJ1-1; D is perhaps TRBD1 (6 bases). Germline-derived CDR1 and CDR2 are MNHEY and SMNVEV (reference sequence). The CDR3 runs to 14 residues. CDR3 loop: CASSLSSGVTEASF. The CDR3 coding sequence is TGTGCCAGCAGTCTCTCCTCAGGGGTCACTGAAGCTTCCTTT.

This clonotype has at least ten counts. The chain combines TRBV5-1 with TRBJ1-5; 8 bases are shared with TRBD1. The CDR3 has 17 amino acids. Germline V gene lookup returns CDR1 SGHRS and CDR2 YFSETQ. J lost 0 bases, V lost 2 bases, and 7 bases had no gene match. The CDR3 DNA reads as TGCGCCAGCAGCTTCAGGGGGCTGATGGGTAGCAATCAGCCCCAGCATTTT. The encoded protein is CASSFRGLMGSNQPQHF. The variable domain in full, completed from reference TRBV5-1 and TRBJ1-5, reads KAGVTQTPRYLIKTRGQQVTLSCSPISGHRSVSWYQQTPGQGLQFLFEYFSETQRNKGNFPGRFSGRQFSNSRSEMNVSTLELGDSALYLCASSFRGLMGSNQPQHFGDGTRLSIL.

This clonotype was observed many times. This sequence joins TRBV6-6 and TRBJ1-1, with D uncertain. CDR3 length: 11 residues. From germline, CDR1 is MNHNY and CDR2 SVGAGI (reference sequence). V was shortened by 5 bases and J by 1 base, with 2 bases between the two germline ends. The CDR3 loop reads CASSENTEAFF. The CDR3 DNA reads TGTGCCAGCAGTGAGAACACTGAAGCTTTCTTT.

A word on this clonotype: A read error may explain this, as a much larger clone is one base away. V and J are TRBV27 and TRBJ2-7, with TRBD1 matching 7 bases. CDR1 and CDR2 from the germline V gene are MNHEY and SMNVEV (reference sequence). The CDR3 has 15 amino acids. CDR3: CASGLYSGTAYEQYF. CDR3 nucleotides: TGTGCCAGCGGTTTATATTCCGGGACAGCTTACGAGCAGTACTTC.

This clonotype showed up many times. The rearrangement uses TRBV4-1 and TRBJ2-2, with 7 bases that match TRBD2. V lost 3 bases to trimming and J lost 5 bases; unmatched junction nucleotides: 9. CDR3 size: 16 residues. Germline V CDR1 and CDR2: MGHRA, YSYEKL. The CDR3 loop is CASSQPLARGTGELFF. CDR3 bases: TGCGCCAGCAGCCAGCCACTAGCGAGAGGGACCGGGGAGCTGTTTTTT.

In this sample, this clonotype turned up many times. The CDR3 spells CASKMGGVGNQPQHF. The CDR3 DNA reads as TGTGCCAGTAAAATGGGAGGGGTTGGCAATCAGCCCCAGCATTTT. This chain links TRBV28 with TRBJ1-5; a possible D gene is TRBD1 (5 bases). The CDR3 consists of 15 residues. The germline V gene encodes CDR1 MDHEN and CDR2 SYDVKM. V was shortened by 9 bases and J by 2 bases, with 17 bases between the two germline ends.

In its sample, this clonotype was seen once. This may be a read error, as it is one base from a much larger clone. The chain employs TRBV7-8 and TRBJ2-5; no firm D call. Germline CDR1 is SGHVS and CDR2 is FQNEAQ. The CDR3 length is 12 residues. In nucleotides, the CDR3 is TGTGCCGGCAGCCAGAAACAAGAGACCCAGTACTTC. Its protein is CAGSQKQETQYF. Complete variable domain (other parts from reference TRBV7-8 and TRBJ2-5): GAGVSQSPRYKVAKRGQDVALRCDPISGHVSLFWYQQALGQGPEFLTYFQNEAQLDKSGLPSDRFFAERPEGSVSTLKIQRTQQEDSAVYLCAGSQKQETQYFGPGTRLLVL.

Many counts were recorded for this clonotype. The chain joins TRBV28 to TRBJ2-1; D is ambiguous. The CDR3 covers 13 residues. V lost 5 bases to trimming and J lost 8 bases, with 13 bases between them. Germline lookup yields CDR1 MDHEN and CDR2 SYDVKM. This chain's CDR3 is CASSLVPGHEQFF. The CDR3 nucleotides read TGTGCCAGCAGTCTTGTTCCCGGTCATGAGCAGTTCTTC.

There are a few counts of this clonotype. The chain has TRBV3-1 and TRBJ2-7; TRBD1 is a possible D gene (6 bases). The V end lost 1 base, the J end lost 3 bases, and 13 bases lay between the germline ends. The CDR3 is made up of 15 amino acids. Germline values: CDR1 LGHDT, CDR2 YNNKEL (reference sequence). CDR3 bases: TGTGCCAGCAGCCAAGGAGGGACACCGTACTACGAGCAGTACTTC. Protein: CASSQGGTPYYEQYF.

With regard to this clonotype: A read error may be the cause here, since a much bigger clone is one base away. V is TRBV5-1 and J is TRBJ1-1; no clear D. The CDR3 totals 14 residues. V was pared by 0 bases and J by 6 bases, with 12 bases between. CDR1 and CDR2 (germline): SGHRS, YFSETQ. The DNA of the CDR3 is TGCGCCAGCAGCTTGGGGTCCGACCTTCCTGAAGCTTTCTTT. This translates into CASSLGSDLPEAFF. The full variable domain, with the rest looked up from reference TRBV5-1 and TRBJ1-1, is KAGVTQTPRYLIKTRGQQVTLSCSPISGHRSVSWYQQTPGQGLQFLFEYFSETQRNKGNFPGRFSGRQFSNSRSEMNVSTLELGDSALYLCASSLGSDLPEAFFGQGTRLTVV.

Only a few counts were recorded for this clonotype. The chain joins TRBV6-1 to TRBJ2-7; D is uncertain. Germline lookup yields CDR1 MNHNS and CDR2 SASEGT. V lost 2 bases and J 9 bases, leaving 20 bases between the germline ends. The CDR3 is made up of 15 amino acids. This chain's CDR3 is CASSEYRRITHVQYF. The CDR3 DNA reads as TGTGCCAGCAGTGAATACCGGCGGATTACCCACGTGCAGTACTTC.

This clonotype was seen ten or more times. The DNA of the CDR3 is TGTGCCAGCAGTGAAGGAGAGTGGGAGGTTGACAATCAGCCCCAGCATTTT. It translates to CASSEGEWEVDNQPQHF. The V and J genes are TRBV6-1 and TRBJ1-5; D is uncertain. There are 17 residues in the CDR3. The germline CDR1 and CDR2 sequences are MNHNS and SASEGT. Between the trimmed V and J ends, which lost 1 base and 3 bases, there was a span of 16 bases.

This clonotype was detected ten times or more. The CDR3 DNA reads TGCAGTGCTAGGTTTCTTGAGGGAGGCCCTTCAGTGTACAATGAGCAGTTCTTC. Translated, it gives CSARFLEGGPSVYNEQFF. The V call is TRBV20-1, the J call TRBJ2-1; D possibly corresponds to TRBD2 (6 bases). The germline gives CDR1 DFQATT, CDR2 SNEGSKA (reference sequence). The length of the CDR3 is 18 residues. V was shortened by 3 bases and J by 4 bases, with 25 bases between the two germline ends.